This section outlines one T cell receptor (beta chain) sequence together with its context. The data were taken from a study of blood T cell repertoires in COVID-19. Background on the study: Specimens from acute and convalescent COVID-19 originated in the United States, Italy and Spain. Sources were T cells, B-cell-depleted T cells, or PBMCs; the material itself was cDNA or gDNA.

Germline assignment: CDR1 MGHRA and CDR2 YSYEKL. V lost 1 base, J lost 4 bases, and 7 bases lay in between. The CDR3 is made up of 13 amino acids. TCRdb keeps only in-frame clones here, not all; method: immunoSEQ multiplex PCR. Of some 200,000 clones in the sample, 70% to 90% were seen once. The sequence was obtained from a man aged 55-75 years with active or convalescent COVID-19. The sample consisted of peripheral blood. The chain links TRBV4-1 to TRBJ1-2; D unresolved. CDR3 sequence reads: CASSQVPIYGYTF. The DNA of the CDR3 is TGCGCCAGCAGCCAAGTACCTATCTATGGCTACACCTTC.